Following are 8 T cell receptor beta chains from one sample sequenced in a study of blood T cell repertoires in COVID-19. Clones were read by immunoSEQ multiplex PCR, and TCRdb kept only the in-frame ones, dropping some. The sample holds roughly 120,000 clones; about 80% are singletons and the top ten take 12%. The sample comprised peripheral blood. All receptors come from a woman aged 55 to 70 with acute or convalescent COVID-19.

For the CDR3, the DNA is TGCAGCGTTGCGGGACAGGGGAGCTACGAGCAGTACTTC. It translates to CSVAGQGSYEQYF. J is TRBJ2-7 and V is TRBV29-1, with 10 nucleotides matching TRBD1. Germline lookup yields CDR1 SQVTM and CDR2 ANQGSEA. After removal of 4 bases from V and 3 bases from J, the junction contained 3 bases not matched to a gene. CDR3 length equals 13 residues.

The gene calls are TRBV25-1 and TRBJ1-4; D may be TRBD1 (5 bases). Germline CDR1 and CDR2: MGHDK and SYGVNS. CDR3 size: 13 residues. Between the trimmed V and J ends, which lost 4 bases and 6 bases, there was a span of 9 bases. DNA of the CDR3: TGTGCCAGCAGTGGGGGGGGAGATGAAAAACTGTTTTTT. It codes for CASSGGGDEKLFF. Using reference TRBV25-1 and TRBJ1-4 for the parts outside the CDR3, the full variable domain is EADIYQTPRYLVIGTGKKITLECSQTMGHDKMYWYQQDPGMELHLIHYSYGVNSTEKGDLSSESTVSRIRTEHFPLTLESARPSHTSQYLCASSGGGDEKLFFGSGTQLSVL.

The V and J genes are TRBV2 and TRBJ2-5, with 9 nucleotides matching TRBD1. V lost 6 bases, J lost 5 bases, and 10 bases stayed unmatched. Germline V lookup: CDR1 SNHLY, CDR2 FYNNEI. The CDR3 is 15 residues long. The CDR3 loop is CASRPGQGFRETQYF. The CDR3 coding sequence is TGTGCCAGCAGGCCGGGACAGGGATTTCGGGAGACCCAGTACTTC.

This chain links TRBV12-5 with TRBJ2-7; D is possibly TRBD2 (6 bases). The germline V and J ends were trimmed by 6 bases and 2 bases, with 14 bases remaining between them. Germline V CDR1 and CDR2: LGHNT, FRNRAP. This CDR3 spans 14 amino acids. CDR3 sequence: CASGLGGLTYEQYF. The CDR3 bases are TGTGCTAGTGGGCTTGGGGGACTTACCTACGAGCAGTACTTC.

The rearrangement uses TRBV6-5 and TRBJ1-1; no clear D gene. This CDR3 spans 16 amino acids. Germline CDR1 and CDR2: MNHEY and SVGAGI. The ends were cut back, 3 bases at V and 3 bases at J, with 17 bases in the middle. In DNA, the CDR3 is TGTGCCAGCAGTTATGGGCCCCCAGGTTGGCACACTGAAGCTTTCTTT. Protein: CASSYGPPGWHTEAFF.

The chain links TRBV6-1 to TRBJ1-2, with D perhaps matching TRBD1 (6 bases). The V end was cut by 2 bases, the J end by 6 bases, with 13 bases between. Per the germline V gene, CDR1 is MNHNS and CDR2 is SASEGT. There are 14 residues in the CDR3. The CDR3, as DNA: TGTGCCAGCAGTGAATACGGCAGGGGCGATGGCTACACCTTC. The encoded protein is CASSEYGRGDGYTF.

The chain is built from TRBV27 and TRBJ1-3, with 8 nucleotides matching TRBD1. The CDR3 is 14 amino acids. Trimming took 6 bases from V and 2 from J; bases not matched to a gene: 3. The germline V gene encodes CDR1 MNHEY and CDR2 SMNVEV (reference sequence). CDR3 region: CASRTTGAGNTIYF. The DNA of the CDR3 is TGTGCCAGCAGGACGACAGGGGCTGGAAACACCATATATTTT.

The chain carries TRBV7-9 and TRBJ1-2; tentative D call: TRBD1 (6 bases). V lost 6 bases and J lost 4, with 18 bases in between. The CDR3 extends over 15 amino acids. Germline V gene data show CDR1 as SEHNR and CDR2 as FQNEAQ (reference sequence). CDR3 loop: CASSFRDLRGYGYTF. The CDR3 region has the DNA TGTGCCAGCAGTTTCCGGGACCTCAGGGGCTATGGCTACACCTTC.